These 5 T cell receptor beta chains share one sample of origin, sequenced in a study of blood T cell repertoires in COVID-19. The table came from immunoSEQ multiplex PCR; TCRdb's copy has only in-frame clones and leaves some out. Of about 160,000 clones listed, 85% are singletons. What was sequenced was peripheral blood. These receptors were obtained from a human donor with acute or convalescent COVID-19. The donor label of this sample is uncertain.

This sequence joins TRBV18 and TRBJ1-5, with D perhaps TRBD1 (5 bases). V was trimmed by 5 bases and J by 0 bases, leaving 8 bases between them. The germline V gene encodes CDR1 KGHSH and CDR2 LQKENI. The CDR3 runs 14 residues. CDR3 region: CASSIDSSNQPQHF. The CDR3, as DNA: TGTGCCAGCTCAATCGACAGTAGCAATCAGCCCCAGCATTTT.

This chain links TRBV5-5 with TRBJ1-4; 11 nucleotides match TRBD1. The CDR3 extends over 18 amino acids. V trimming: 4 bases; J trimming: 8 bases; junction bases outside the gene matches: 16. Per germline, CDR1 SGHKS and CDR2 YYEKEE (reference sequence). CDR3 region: CASSQTRDRGTKREKLFF. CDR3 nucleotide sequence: TGTGCCAGCAGCCAAACCCGGGACAGGGGGACAAAACGGGAAAAACTGTTTTTT.

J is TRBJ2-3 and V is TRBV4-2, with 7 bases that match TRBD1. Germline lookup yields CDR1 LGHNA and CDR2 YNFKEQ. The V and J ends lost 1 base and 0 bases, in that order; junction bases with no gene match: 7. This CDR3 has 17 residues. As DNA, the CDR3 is TGTGCCAGCAGCCAAGTAAAAGGGGGCTTGAGCACAGATACGCAGTATTTT. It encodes CASSQVKGGLSTDTQYF.

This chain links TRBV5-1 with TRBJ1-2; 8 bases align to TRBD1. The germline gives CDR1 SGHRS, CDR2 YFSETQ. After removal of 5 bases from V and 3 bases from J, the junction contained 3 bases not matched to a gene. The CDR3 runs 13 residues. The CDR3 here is CASRMDRDYGYTF. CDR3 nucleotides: TGCGCCAGCAGGATGGACAGGGACTATGGCTACACCTTC.

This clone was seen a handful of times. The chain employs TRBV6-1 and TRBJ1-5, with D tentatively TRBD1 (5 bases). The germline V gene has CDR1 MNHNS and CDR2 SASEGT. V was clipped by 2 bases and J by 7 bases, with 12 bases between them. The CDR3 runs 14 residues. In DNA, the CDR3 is TGTGCCAGCAGTGAACGGCAGGGAGGCCAGCCCCAGCATTTT. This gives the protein CASSERQGGQPQHF.